Below, one TCR beta chain is given with its context. This sample is part of a study of T cell changes during pregnancy in multiple sclerosis. TCRdb's copy holds only in-frame clones and misses some; the assay was immunoSEQ multiplex PCR. The sample has fewer than 45,000 clones, 91% seen once. This TCR derives from a female donor in good health, enrolled as a control in a pregnancy study. Sequencing was performed on CD4+ T cells from peripheral blood mononuclear cells, taken in the second trimester of pregnancy.

The CDR3 nucleotides read TGTGCCAGCAGTTTACAGGGTGACTATGGCTACACCTTC. This codes for CASSLQGDYGYTF. This chain connects TRBV28 to TRBJ1-2; D is perhaps TRBD1 (5 bases). The CDR3 loop spans 13 amino acids. Per the germline V gene, CDR1 is MDHEN and CDR2 is SYDVKM. Trimming cost V 2 bases and J 3 bases, with 7 bases left between them.